Given below is one T cell receptor (beta chain) in context. Its target is unknown. Profiling relied on immunoSEQ multiplex PCR, and the TCRdb table lists in-frame clones only, not all of them. The data show under 50,000 clones, with 80% to 90% seen just once and approximately 23% held by the top ten. This sample was taken from a study of radiotherapy plus CTLA-4 blockade in lung cancer. Overall study results and limits: It was early blood T cell clone dynamics, with interferon-beta, that reportedly best predicted response. Expansion in blood of tumor-derived TCR clones was seen after radiotherapy plus ipilimumab.

Germline CDR1 and CDR2: MDHEN and SYDVKM. Trimming cost V 4 bases and J 0 bases, with 6 bases left between them. This CDR3 spans 13 amino acids. The sequence came from a human donor with non-small cell lung cancer whose response to radiotherapy plus ipilimumab could not be evaluated. This sequence joins TRBV28 and TRBJ1-2; no definite D call. The sample here was peripheral blood, taken from a patient treated with radiotherapy plus ipilimumab. CDR3 nucleotide sequence: TGTGCCAGCAGTTCCCCTTCTAACTATGGCTACACCTTC. Translating it yields CASSSPSNYGYTF.